What follows are 18 T cell receptor beta chains derived from one specimen sequenced in a study of tumor T cells in aggressive B-cell lymphoma. TCRdb's table, derived via immunoSEQ multiplex PCR, lists solely in-frame clones and lacks some. The sample lists roughly 2,800 clones; around nine tenths were seen once. Sequencing was carried out using tumor tissue. Every receptor here comes from an adult with diffuse large B cell lymphoma.

This clone turned up a few times. The chain carries TRBV6-5 and TRBJ2-1; TRBD1 agrees at 7 bases. V was clipped by 6 bases and J by 7 bases; unmatched bases: 9. Germline V gene lookup returns CDR1 MNHEY and CDR2 SVGAGI. The CDR3 covers 14 residues. CDR3 loop: CASSRQGRRNEQFF. CDR3 bases: TGTGCCAGCAGCCGACAGGGAAGAAGAAATGAGCAGTTCTTC.

This clone was observed a single time. V is TRBV19 and J is TRBJ1-1, with D possibly TRBD1 on 6 matching bases. The CDR3 runs 14 residues. Trimming left V 4 bases short and J 5 bases short, with 14 bases between. In germline, CDR1 is LNHDA, CDR2 SQIVND (reference sequence). The CDR3 DNA follows: TGTGCCAGTAGTACCCTTCAGGGGTGGACTGAAGCTTTCTTT. Translating gives CASSTLQGWTEAFF.

This chain connects TRBV9 to TRBJ2-3, with D unclear. The CDR3 has 13 amino acids. CDR1 and CDR2 (germline): SGDLS, YYNGEE. V was clipped by 2 bases and J by 5 bases, with 9 bases between them. The CDR3 spells CASSVGPQDTQYF. For the CDR3, the DNA is TGTGCCAGCAGCGTTGGTCCACAAGATACGCAGTATTTT.

The chain combines TRBV29-1 with TRBJ1-1, with 10 bases that match TRBD1. V shed 6 bases, J shed 3 bases, and the junction held 4 bases outside the gene matches. Germline lookup yields CDR1 SQVTM and CDR2 ANQGSEA. The CDR3 length is 13 residues. The CDR3 loop is CSVGGQGYTEAFF. CDR3 DNA sequence: TGCAGCGTCGGGGGACAGGGGTACACTGAAGCTTTCTTT.

The gene calls are TRBV27 and TRBJ2-7, with TRBD1 matching over 7 bases. Germline trimming cut 10 bases from V and 2 bases from J; bases unmatched to any gene: 8. The V gene's germline CDR1 is MNHEY and CDR2 SMNVEV (reference sequence). This CDR3 is built from 13 residues. The CDR3 sequence is CAKTRQGAYEQYF. CDR3 nucleotide sequence: TGTGCCAAAACTCGACAGGGAGCCTACGAGCAGTACTTC.

J is TRBJ2-1 and V is TRBV7-8; D might be TRBD2 (5 bases). V dropped 5 bases and J dropped 6 bases, with 8 bases sitting between them. Germline lookup yields CDR1 SGHVS and CDR2 FQNEAQ. The CDR3 loop spans 12 amino acids. The CDR3 nucleotides are TGTGCCAGCAGCCCGAGGGCCAATGAGCAGTTCTTC. It is translated as CASSPRANEQFF.

As to this clone: Other DNA sequences in this sample translate to the same CDR3. The V gene is TRBV7-8, the J gene TRBJ1-1; D remains ambiguous. V was pared by 6 bases and J by 7 bases, with 9 bases between. From germline, CDR1 is SGHVS and CDR2 FQNEAQ. This CDR3 has 11 residues. In nucleotides, the CDR3 is TGTGCCAGCAGTCCCACAGATGAAGCTTTCTTT. This codes for CASSPTDEAFF. Complete variable domain (other parts from reference TRBV7-8 and TRBJ1-1): GAGVSQSPRYKVAKRGQDVALRCDPISGHVSLFWYQQALGQGPEFLTYFQNEAQLDKSGLPSDRFFAERPEGSVSTLKIQRTQQEDSAVYLCASSPTDEAFFGQGTRLTVV.

The chain links TRBV7-9 to TRBJ2-3; 11 bases are shared with TRBD2. The J segment lost 2 bases and the V segment lost 6 bases, leaving 4 bases of the junction unmatched. The CDR3 loop spans 15 amino acids. Germline CDR1 is SEHNR and CDR2 is FQNEAQ (reference sequence). CDR3 sequence reads: CASSLLAGATDTQYF. In DNA, the CDR3 is TGTGCCAGCAGTTTACTAGCGGGGGCCACAGATACGCAGTATTTT.

The J gene is TRBJ2-6, the V gene TRBV4-2; no reliable D call. V lost 3 bases and J 2 bases, leaving 8 bases between the germline ends. The CDR3 loop spans 15 amino acids. The germline CDR1 and CDR2 sequences are LGHNA and YNFKEQ. CDR3 nucleotides: TGTGCCAGCAGCCAGTTTGCAGCTGGGGCCAACGTCCTGACTTTC. Protein sequence: CASSQFAAGANVLTF.

This sequence joins TRBV28 and TRBJ1-1; D perhaps matches TRBD1 (5 bases). In germline, CDR1 is MDHEN, CDR2 SYDVKM. The CDR3 spans 15 residues. V lost 5 bases, J lost 0 bases, and 13 bases lay in between. The CDR3 loop reads CASSPQGFLNTEAFF. CDR3 in DNA: TGTGCCAGCAGTCCCCAGGGCTTTTTGAACACTGAAGCTTTCTTT.

This clone has just a few counts. The chain links TRBV19 to TRBJ1-2; D not resolved. Germline CDR1 is LNHDA and CDR2 is SQIVND (reference sequence). This CDR3 is built from 13 residues. The V gene lost 5 bases and the J gene lost 2 bases, with 9 bases spanning the gap. The DNA for the CDR3 is TGTGCCAGTAGTTTCGACAAAAACTATGGCTACACCTTC. It yields the protein CASSFDKNYGYTF.

The gene calls are TRBV6-1 and TRBJ1-1, with D perhaps TRBD1 (6 bases). The CDR3 contains 12 residues. V shed 6 bases and J shed 8 bases, with 13 bases lying between them. Germline loops: CDR1 MNHNS, CDR2 SASEGT. The CDR3 loop is CASRRTVLEAFF. The CDR3 region has the DNA TGTGCCAGCAGAAGGACAGTCCTGGAAGCTTTCTTT.

This rearrangement joins TRBV4-1 to TRBJ2-3; tentative D call: TRBD2 (6 bases). V lost 4 bases and J 5 bases, leaving 16 bases between the germline ends. Germline V CDR1 and CDR2: MGHRA, YSYEKL. The CDR3 has 15 residues. DNA of the CDR3: TGCGCCAGCAGCCCCGGTGGGCGGGAAGGAGATACGCAGTATTTT. This codes for CASSPGGREGDTQYF.

The V call is TRBV5-1, the J call TRBJ1-4; D is uncertain. The CDR3 contains 14 residues. Germline-derived CDR1 and CDR2 are SGHRS and YFSETQ. Trimming shortened V by 4 bases and J by 4 bases, and 11 bases separated the two germline ends. The CDR3 DNA reads TGCGCCAGCAGCCCAGGACTCAATAATGAAAAACTGTTTTTT. Its protein is CASSPGLNNEKLFF.

This chain joins TRBV6-1 and TRBJ2-7; D is ambiguous. The CDR3 loop spans 11 amino acids. Trimming pared 6 bases from V and 2 bases from J, leaving 5 bases between. Germline loops: CDR1 MNHNS, CDR2 SASEGT. The CDR3 reads CASRLTYEQYF. The DNA of the CDR3 is TGTGCCAGCAGGTTAACCTACGAGCAGTACTTC.

The CDR3 nucleotides are TGTGCCAGCAGCCAAAGAGGAGGGACTAGCGGGGTGACTGGCTACGAGCAGTACTTC. As protein: CASSQRGGTSGVTGYEQYF. This chain connects TRBV14 to TRBJ2-7; 13 nucleotides agree with TRBD2. CDR3 length: 19 residues. V lost 2 bases, J lost 3 bases, and 13 bases stayed unmatched. Germline-derived CDR1 and CDR2 are SGHDN and FVKESK. The full variable domain, completed using reference TRBV14 and TRBJ2-7, is EAGVTQFPSHSVIEKGQTVTLRCDPISGHDNLYWYRRVMGKEIKFLLHFVKESKQDESGMPNNRFLAERTGGTYSTLKVQPAELEDSGVYFCASSQRGGTSGVTGYEQYFGPGTRLTVT.

This rearrangement joins TRBV9 to TRBJ2-2; possible D gene TRBD2, 6 bases. CDR1 and CDR2 (germline): SGDLS, YYNGEE. The CDR3 sequence is 16 residues long. Trimming took off 0 bases at V and 4 bases at J, with 13 bases between the two ends. For the CDR3, the DNA is TGTGCCAGCAGCGTAGCCCCGTCGGGAGTCACCGGGGAGCTGTTTTTT. Translating it yields CASSVAPSGVTGELFF.

V and J are TRBV30 and TRBJ2-3; the match to TRBD2 covers 11 bases. J was trimmed by 6 bases and V by 1 base; bases with no gene match: 9. Germline V lookup: CDR1 GTSNPN, CDR2 SVGIG (reference sequence). The CDR3 consists of 16 residues. In nucleotides, the CDR3 is TGTGCCTGGAGTGGAGATAGCGGGGGGGCCGGGGATACGCAGTATTTT. Amino acid sequence: CAWSGDSGGAGDTQYF.